The T cell receptor (beta chain) under discussion was sequenced for a study of blood T cell repertoires in COVID-19. Method: immunoSEQ multiplex PCR; TCRdb's copy keeps in-frame clones and lacks some. The profile shows 140,000 to 150,000 clones, approximately 81% of them singletons. Trimming took 5 bases from V and 8 from J; bases not matched to a gene: 13. In germline, CDR1 is SGHTA, CDR2 FQGNSA. This CDR3 has 15 residues. Sequenced material: peripheral blood. The TCR was taken from a human donor in a cohort sampled during active COVID-19. This chain uses TRBV7-2 with TRBJ1-2, with 8 bases lining up with TRBD1. The CDR3 here is CASSQPGQGGKGYTF. The CDR3 DNA reads TGTGCCAGCAGCCAACCTGGACAGGGAGGTAAAGGCTACACCTTC.